The sequence of this T cell receptor beta chain was determined in a study of beta chain features in type 1 diabetes. The wider study: Across the samples, approximately 98,000,000 sorted cells were examined in total.

Sorted CD4+ subsets: naive, central memory, regulatory, stem cell-like memory (CD45RO/CCR7/CD25/CD127/CD95/CD27 panel). Sequencing targeted expressed TCRB transcripts, as all isolated RNA had been reverse transcribed. Using immunoSEQ multiplex PCR, the repertoire was profiled, and TCRdb retains in-frame clones only, with some absent. The table records 500,000 to 700,000 clones, around 15% of them present only once. Material: naive CD4+ T cells from blood. This receptor was taken from a young man in good health.

CDR3 residues: CASSQERIAGFSYNSPLHF. CDR3 bases: TGCGCCAGCAGCCAAGAAAGGATAGCGGGGTTCTCCTATAATTCACCCCTCCACTTT. The rearrangement joins TRBV4-1 to TRBJ1-6, with unresolved D. The CDR3 runs 19 residues. Germline lookup yields CDR1 MGHRA and CDR2 YSYEKL. Trimming pared 0 bases from V and 0 bases from J, leaving 15 bases between.